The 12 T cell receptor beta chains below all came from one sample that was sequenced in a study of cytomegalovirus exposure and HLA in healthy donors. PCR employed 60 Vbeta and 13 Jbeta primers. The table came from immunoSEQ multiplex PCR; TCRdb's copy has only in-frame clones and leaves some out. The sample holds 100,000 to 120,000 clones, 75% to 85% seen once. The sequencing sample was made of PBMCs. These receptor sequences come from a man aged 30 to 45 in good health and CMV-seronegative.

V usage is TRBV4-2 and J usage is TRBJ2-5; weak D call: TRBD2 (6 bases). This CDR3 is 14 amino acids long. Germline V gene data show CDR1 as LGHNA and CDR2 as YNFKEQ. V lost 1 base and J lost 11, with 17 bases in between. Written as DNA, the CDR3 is TGTGCCAGCAGCCAAGGTAGCGGAACTTTGACGCAGTACTTC. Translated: CASSQGSGTLTQYF.

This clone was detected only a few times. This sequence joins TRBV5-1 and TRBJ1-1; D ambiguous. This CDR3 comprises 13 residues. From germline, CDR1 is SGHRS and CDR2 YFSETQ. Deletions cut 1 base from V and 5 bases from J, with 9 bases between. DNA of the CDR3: TGCGCCAGCAGCTTGTCAGTCACGACTGAAGCTTTCTTT. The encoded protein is CASSLSVTTEAFF.

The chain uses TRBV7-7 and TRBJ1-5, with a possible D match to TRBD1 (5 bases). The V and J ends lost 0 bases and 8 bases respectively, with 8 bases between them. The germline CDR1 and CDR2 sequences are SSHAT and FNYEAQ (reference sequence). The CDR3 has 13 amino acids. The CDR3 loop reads CASSLARGEPQHF. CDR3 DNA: TGTGCCAGCAGCTTAGCGCGGGGGGAGCCCCAGCATTTT.

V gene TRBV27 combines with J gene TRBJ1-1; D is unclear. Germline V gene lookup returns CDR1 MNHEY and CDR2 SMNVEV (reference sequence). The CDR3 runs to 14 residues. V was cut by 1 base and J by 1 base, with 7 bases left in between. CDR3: CASSLFSGNTEAFF. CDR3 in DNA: TGTGCCAGCAGTTTATTCTCGGGGAACACTGAAGCTTTCTTT.

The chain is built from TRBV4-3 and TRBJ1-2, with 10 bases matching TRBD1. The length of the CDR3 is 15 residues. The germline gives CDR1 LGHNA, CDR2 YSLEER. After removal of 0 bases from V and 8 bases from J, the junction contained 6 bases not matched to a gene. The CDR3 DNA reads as TGCGCCAGCAGCCAAGATTTGACAGGGGGCGCGGGCTACACCTTC. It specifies CASSQDLTGGAGYTF.

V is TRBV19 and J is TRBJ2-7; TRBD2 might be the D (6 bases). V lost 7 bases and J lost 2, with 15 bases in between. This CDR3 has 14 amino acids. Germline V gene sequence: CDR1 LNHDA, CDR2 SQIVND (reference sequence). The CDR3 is CASKFRLGTYEQYF. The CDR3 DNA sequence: TGTGCCAGTAAATTCCGACTAGGAACCTACGAGCAGTACTTC.

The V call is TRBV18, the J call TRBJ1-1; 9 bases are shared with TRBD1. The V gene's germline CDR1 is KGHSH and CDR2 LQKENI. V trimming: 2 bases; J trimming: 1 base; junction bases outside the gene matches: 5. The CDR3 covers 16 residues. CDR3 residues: CASSPRTGDGNTEAFF. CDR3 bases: TGTGCCAGCTCACCAAGGACAGGGGATGGGAACACTGAAGCTTTCTTT.

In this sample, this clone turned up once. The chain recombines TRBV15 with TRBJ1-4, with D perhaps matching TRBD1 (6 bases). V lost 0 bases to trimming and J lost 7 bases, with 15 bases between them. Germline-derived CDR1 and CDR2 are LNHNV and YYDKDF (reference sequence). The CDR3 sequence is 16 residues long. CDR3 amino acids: CATSRDWVRGGEKLFF. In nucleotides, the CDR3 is TGTGCCACCAGCAGAGATTGGGTTAGGGGGGGTGAAAAACTGTTTTTT.

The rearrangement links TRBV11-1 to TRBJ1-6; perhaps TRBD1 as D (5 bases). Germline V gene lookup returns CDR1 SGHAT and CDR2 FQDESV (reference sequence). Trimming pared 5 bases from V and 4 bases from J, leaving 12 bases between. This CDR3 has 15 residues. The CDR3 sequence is CASSGGTAYNSPLHF. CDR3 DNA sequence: TGTGCCAGCAGCGGCGGGACGGCTTATAATTCACCCCTCCACTTT.

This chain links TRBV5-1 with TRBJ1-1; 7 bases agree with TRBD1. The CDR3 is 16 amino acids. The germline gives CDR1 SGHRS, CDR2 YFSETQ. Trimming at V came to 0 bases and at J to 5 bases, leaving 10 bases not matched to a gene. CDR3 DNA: TGCGCCAGCAGCTTGGCACAGGGGTCCTTTCGGACTGAAGCTTTCTTT. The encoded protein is CASSLAQGSFRTEAFF. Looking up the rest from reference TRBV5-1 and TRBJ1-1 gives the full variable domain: KAGVTQTPRYLIKTRGQQVTLSCSPISGHRSVSWYQQTPGQGLQFLFEYFSETQRNKGNFPGRFSGRQFSNSRSEMNVSTLELGDSALYLCASSLAQGSFRTEAFFGQGTRLTVV.

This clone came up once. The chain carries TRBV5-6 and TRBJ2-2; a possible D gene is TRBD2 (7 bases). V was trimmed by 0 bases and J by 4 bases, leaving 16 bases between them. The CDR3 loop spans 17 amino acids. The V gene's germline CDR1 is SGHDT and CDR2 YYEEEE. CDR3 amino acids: CASSLVVMGGGTGELFF. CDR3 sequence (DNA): TGTGCCAGCAGCTTGGTTGTCATGGGAGGGGGCACCGGGGAGCTGTTTTTT. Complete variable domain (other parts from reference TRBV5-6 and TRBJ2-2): DAGVTQSPTHLIKTRGQQVTLRCSPKSGHDTVSWYQQALGQGPQFIFQYYEEEERQRGNFPDRFSGHQFPNYSSELNVNALLLGDSALYLCASSLVVMGGGTGELFFGEGSRLTVL.

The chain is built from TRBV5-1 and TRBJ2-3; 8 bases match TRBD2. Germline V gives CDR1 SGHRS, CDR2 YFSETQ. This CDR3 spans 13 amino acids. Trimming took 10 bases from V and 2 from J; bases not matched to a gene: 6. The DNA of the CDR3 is TGCGCCTCCGGGGGGGCCCTCACAGATACGCAGTATTTT. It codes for CASGGALTDTQYF.